This T cell receptor beta chain was identified during a study of blood T cell repertoires in COVID-19. Study background: Sites across the United States, Italy and Spain contributed samples from acute and convalescent COVID-19.

There are 17 residues in the CDR3. Unmatched junction bases numbered 14, after V lost 5 bases and J lost 6 bases. Germline CDR1 and CDR2: SEHNR and FQNEAQ (reference sequence). The assay was immunoSEQ multiplex PCR, and TCRdb's table has in-frame clones only and misses some. Of some 180,000 clones listed, 80% are singletons. Sequenced input: peripheral blood. The sequence was obtained from a man between 60 and 70 years old with acute or convalescent COVID-19. This chain uses TRBV7-9 with TRBJ2-3, with 10 bases fitting TRBD1. This chain's CDR3 is CASSPPLRQGAVDTQYF. CDR3 nucleotides: TGTGCCAGCAGCCCCCCCCTACGACAGGGGGCAGTGGATACGCAGTATTTT.